This T cell receptor beta chain stems from a study of blood T cell repertoires in COVID-19. Authors' methods: Nucleated cell number was recorded as an estimate derived from reference gene primer amplification. The assay was immunoSEQ multiplex PCR, and TCRdb's table has in-frame clones only and misses some. For V, J and clone size, that table is used; D and trimming come from the DNA. The repertoire holds under 60,000 clones, approximately 89% seen once, with 28% in the top ten. The receptor comes from an elderly woman with acute or convalescent COVID-19. Material for sequencing was peripheral blood.

The CDR3 sequence: CASRRDSISGANVLTF. The CDR3 DNA is TGTGCCAGCCGCCGGGACAGCATCTCTGGGGCCAACGTCCTGACTTTC. The V and J genes are TRBV6-4 and TRBJ2-6, with 7 bases identical to TRBD1. The CDR3 extends over 16 amino acids. With 8 bases clipped from V and 0 bases from J, the junction kept 7 bases outside the gene matches. Germline assignment: CDR1 MRHNA and CDR2 SNTAGT.